This TCR beta chain was profiled in a study of Ad26.COV2.S vaccination and SARS-CoV-2 variants. Study outcomes and limitations: Using TCR breadth and depth analyses may have led to underestimated total T cell responses.

Losses at the gene ends were 3 bases for V and 5 bases for J; bases not matched to a gene: 3. From germline, CDR1 is MDHEN and CDR2 SYDVKM. The CDR3 extends over 14 amino acids. As for treatment: roughly 18 received Ad26.COV2.S at low or high dose, single or two shots; several received placebo; per-sample allocation not given. Samples analyzed were those drawn on day 63 after the first vaccine or placebo injection. Boston hosted the donor, who was an adult aged 18-55 years. As concerns this clone: No antigen is known for it.

The data were produced by immunoSEQ multiplex PCR, yet TCRdb's version contains in-frame clones alone and is incomplete. The repertoire holds fewer than 500,000 clones, 80% to 95% seen once, with around 4.5% in the top ten. The sample consisted of peripheral blood, taken in a trial of Ad26.COV2.S vaccine versus placebo. The chain has TRBV28 and TRBJ2-3, with 9 nucleotides matching TRBD2. This clonotype originated in a person aged 18-65 years who received the Ad26.COV2.S COVID-19 vaccine or a placebo. CDR3: CASSFLRGGDTQYF. The CDR3 nucleotides read TGTGCCAGCAGTTTCTTGCGGGGGGGAGATACGCAGTATTTT.